This section outlines one T cell receptor (beta chain) sequence together with its context. These data belong to a study of OX40 agonist ivuxolimab in advanced cancers. Measured with immunoSEQ multiplex PCR; TCRdb has only the in-frame clones, and not every one. The table includes approximately 68,000 clones, approximately 78% detected once. Trimming removed 5 bases from V and 3 bases from J, with 16 bases in between. The CDR3 is 15 residues long. Germline loops: CDR1 LNHDA, CDR2 SQIVND (reference sequence). The sequence was obtained from an adult with an advanced solid tumor such as melanoma, head and neck, liver or kidney cancer. The chain uses TRBV19 and TRBJ1-1; D is possibly TRBD1 (6 bases). The source was CD4+ or CD8+ T cells sorted from blood, collected in a trial of the OX40 agonist ivuxolimab. This chain's CDR3 is CASSSGARGDTEAFF. The DNA of the CDR3 is TGTGCCAGTAGTTCGGGGGCTCGGGGGGACACTGAAGCTTTCTTT.